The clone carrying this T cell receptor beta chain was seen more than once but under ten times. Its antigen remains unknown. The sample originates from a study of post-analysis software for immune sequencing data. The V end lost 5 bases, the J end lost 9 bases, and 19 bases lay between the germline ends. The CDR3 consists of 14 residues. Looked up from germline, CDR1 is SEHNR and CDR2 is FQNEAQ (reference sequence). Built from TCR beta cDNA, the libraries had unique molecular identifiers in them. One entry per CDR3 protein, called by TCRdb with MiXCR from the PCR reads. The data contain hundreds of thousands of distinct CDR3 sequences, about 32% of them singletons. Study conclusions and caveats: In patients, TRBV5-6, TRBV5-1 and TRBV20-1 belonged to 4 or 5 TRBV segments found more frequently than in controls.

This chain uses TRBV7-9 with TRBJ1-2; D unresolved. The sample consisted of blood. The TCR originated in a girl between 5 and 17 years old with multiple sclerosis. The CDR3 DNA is TGTGCCAGCAGCCCACGAGGCGGTCCGGGAAGCTACACCTTC. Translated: CASSPRGGPGSYTF.